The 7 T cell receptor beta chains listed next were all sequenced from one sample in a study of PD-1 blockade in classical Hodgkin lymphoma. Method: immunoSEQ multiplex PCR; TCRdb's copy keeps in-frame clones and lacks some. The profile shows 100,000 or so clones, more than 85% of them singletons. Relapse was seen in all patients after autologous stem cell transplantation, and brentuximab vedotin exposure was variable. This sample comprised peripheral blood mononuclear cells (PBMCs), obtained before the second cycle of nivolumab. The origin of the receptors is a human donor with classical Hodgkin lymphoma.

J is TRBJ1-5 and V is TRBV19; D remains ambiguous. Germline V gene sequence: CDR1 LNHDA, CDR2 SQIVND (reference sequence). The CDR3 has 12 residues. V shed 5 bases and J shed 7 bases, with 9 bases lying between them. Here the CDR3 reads CASSAGGQPQHF. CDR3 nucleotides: TGTGCCAGTAGTGCGGGAGGACAGCCCCAGCATTTT.

CDR3 nucleotide sequence: TGTGCCAGCAGTTTGGGTTCGGGAGCCCCTCTCTACGAGCAGTACTTC. Translated: CASSLGSGAPLYEQYF. The chain couples TRBV28 to TRBJ2-7, with D tentatively TRBD2 (6 bases). The CDR3 runs to 16 residues. The germline gives CDR1 MDHEN, CDR2 SYDVKM. Deletions cut 3 bases from V and 3 bases from J, with 18 bases between.

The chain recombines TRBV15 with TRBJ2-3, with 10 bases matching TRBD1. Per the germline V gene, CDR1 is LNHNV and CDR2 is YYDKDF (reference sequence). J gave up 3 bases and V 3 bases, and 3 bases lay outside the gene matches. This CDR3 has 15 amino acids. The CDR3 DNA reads TGTGCCACCAGCAGGCCGGGACAGGGGACAGATACGCAGTATTTT. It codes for CATSRPGQGTDTQYF.

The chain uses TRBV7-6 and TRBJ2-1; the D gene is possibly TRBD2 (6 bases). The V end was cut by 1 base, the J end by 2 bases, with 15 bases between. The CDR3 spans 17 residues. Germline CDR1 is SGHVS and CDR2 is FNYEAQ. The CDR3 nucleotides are TGTGCCAGCAGCTTAGGCTGGCGGGGTCGGGCCTACAATGAGCAGTTCTTC. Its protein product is CASSLGWRGRAYNEQFF.

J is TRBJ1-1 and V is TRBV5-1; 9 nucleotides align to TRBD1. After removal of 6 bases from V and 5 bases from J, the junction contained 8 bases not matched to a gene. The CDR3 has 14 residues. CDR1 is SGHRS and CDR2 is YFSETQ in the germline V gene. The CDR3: CASKGGQGKTEAFF. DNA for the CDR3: TGCGCCAGCAAGGGAGGACAGGGGAAAACTGAAGCTTTCTTT. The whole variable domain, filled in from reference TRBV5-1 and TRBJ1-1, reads KAGVTQTPRYLIKTRGQQVTLSCSPISGHRSVSWYQQTPGQGLQFLFEYFSETQRNKGNFPGRFSGRQFSNSRSEMNVSTLELGDSALYLCASKGGQGKTEAFFGQGTRLTVV.

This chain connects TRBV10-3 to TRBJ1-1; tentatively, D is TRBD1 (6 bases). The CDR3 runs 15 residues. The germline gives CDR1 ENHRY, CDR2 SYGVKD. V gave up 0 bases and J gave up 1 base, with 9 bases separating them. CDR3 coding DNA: TGTGCCATCAGTGAGTCGACAGGAAGGAACACTGAAGCTTTCTTT. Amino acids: CAISESTGRNTEAFF.

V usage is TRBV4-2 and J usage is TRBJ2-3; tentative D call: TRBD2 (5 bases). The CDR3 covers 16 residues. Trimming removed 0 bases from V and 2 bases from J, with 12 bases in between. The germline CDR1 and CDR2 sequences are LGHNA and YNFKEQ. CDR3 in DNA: TGTGCCAGCAGCCAAGAAGGGAGCGGATTCACAGATACGCAGTATTTT. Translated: CASSQEGSGFTDTQYF.